The 18 T cell receptor beta chains below all came from one sample that was sequenced in a study of T cells after yellow fever vaccination. In TCRdb, the 5' RACE reads were re-called with MiXCR into one record per CDR3 protein. This table has roughly 160,000 distinct CDR3 sequences, under 7.5% appearing once. Sequencing used CD4+ T cells sorted from PBMCs, obtained around 5 days after the first yellow fever vaccination. These TCRs come from a man between 18 and 35 years old who received the YFV17D yellow fever vaccine.

There are many counts of this clonotype. The chain is built from TRBV28 and TRBJ2-1, with D perhaps matching TRBD2 (7 bases). CDR3 size: 15 residues. Germline V gives CDR1 MDHEN, CDR2 SYDVKM. Trimming cost V 4 bases and J 3 bases, with 13 bases left between them. The CDR3 spells CASSYVGGLYNEQFF. The CDR3 nucleotides read TGTGCCAGCAGTTATGTCGGGGGGCTCTACAATGAGCAGTTCTTC.

This clonotype was found many times. J is TRBJ2-2 and V is TRBV11-3, with a weak D call TRBD2 (5 bases). Germline CDR1 and CDR2: SGHNT and YENEEA. The CDR3 contains 16 residues. Deletions cut 3 bases from V and 4 bases from J, with 15 bases between. This CDR3 is CASSLRSGSGTGELFF. As DNA, the CDR3 is TGTGCCAGCAGCTTGCGGTCGGGGAGCGGCACCGGGGAGCTGTTTTTT. Full variable domain (rest looked up from reference TRBV11-3 and TRBJ2-2): EAGVVQSPRYKIIEKKQPVAFWCNPISGHNTLYWYLQNLGQGPELLIRYENEEAVDDSQLPKDRFSAERLKGVDSTLKIQPAELGDSAVYLCASSLRSGSGTGELFFGEGSRLTVL.

The table lists this clonotype with a few counts. The chain combines TRBV6-5 with TRBJ1-4; D gene ambiguous. The CDR3 runs to 14 residues. V was shortened by 2 bases and J by 0 bases, with 4 bases between the two germline ends. Germline assignment: CDR1 MNHEY and CDR2 SVGAGI. CDR3 region: CASSYRATNEKLFF. CDR3 sequence (DNA): TGTGCCAGCAGTTACAGGGCAACTAATGAAAAACTGTTTTTT.

The sample holds many counts of this clonotype. The chain recombines TRBV7-2 with TRBJ2-7; TRBD2 matches 8 bases. V shed 7 bases and J 7 bases; nucleotides not matched to a gene: 12. CDR3 length equals 14 residues. Germline V gives CDR1 SGHTA, CDR2 FQGNSA. CDR3 region: CASTGGTSGREQYF. The CDR3 DNA reads TGTGCCAGCACGGGGGGGACCTCAGGGAGGGAGCAGTACTTC.

This rearrangement joins TRBV18 to TRBJ2-7; 8 bases map to TRBD1. The CDR3 runs 14 residues. Germline V gives CDR1 KGHSH, CDR2 LQKENI. The junction had 5 bases not matched to a gene; V was cut back by 5 bases and J by 2 bases. The CDR3 DNA sequence: TGTGCCAGCTCAAGGAGACAGGGGACCTACGAGCAGTACGTC. This encodes CASSRRQGTYEQYV.

The rearrangement joins TRBV4-1 to TRBJ1-5; no reliable D call. CDR1 and CDR2 from the germline V gene are MGHRA and YSYEKL. The CDR3 extends over 15 amino acids. V was clipped by 1 base and J by 3 bases, with 10 bases between them. CDR3 bases: TGCGCCAGCAGCCAAGGTCGGCATGTCAATCAGCCCCAGCATTTT. This codes for CASSQGRHVNQPQHF.

This clonotype appeared many times. The J gene is TRBJ1-5, the V gene TRBV5-1; D is possibly TRBD1 (5 bases). The CDR3 extends over 14 amino acids. V lost 3 bases and J 3 bases, leaving 10 bases between the germline ends. The germline CDR1 and CDR2 sequences are SGHRS and YFSETQ. The CDR3 sequence: CASSWDGSNQPQHF. The DNA for the CDR3 is TGCGCCAGCAGCTGGGACGGCTCCAATCAGCCCCAGCATTTT. Looking up the rest from reference TRBV5-1 and TRBJ1-5 gives the full variable domain: KAGVTQTPRYLIKTRGQQVTLSCSPISGHRSVSWYQQTPGQGLQFLFEYFSETQRNKGNFPGRFSGRQFSNSRSEMNVSTLELGDSALYLCASSWDGSNQPQHFGDGTRLSIL.

This clonotype has just a few counts. This chain links TRBV5-1 with TRBJ2-2; 8 nucleotides align to TRBD1. J gave up 6 bases and V 4 bases, and 2 bases lay outside the gene matches. The CDR3 contains 13 residues. Germline CDR1 SGHRS, CDR2 YFSETQ. This CDR3 is CASSMTGAGELFF. CDR3 coding DNA: TGCGCCAGCAGCATGACAGGGGCCGGGGAGCTGTTTTTT.

This clonotype was counted a few times. The rearrangement uses TRBV6-2 or TRBV6-3 and TRBJ1-2; D remains unclear. V lost 5 bases, J lost 4 bases, and 8 bases lay in between. Germline V CDR1 and CDR2: MNHEY, SVGEGT. This CDR3 spans 12 amino acids. CDR3 sequence: CASSGRTYGYTF. The CDR3 DNA follows: TGTGCCAGCAGTGGACGGACCTATGGCTACACCTTC.

This chain connects TRBV4-1 to TRBJ1-2, with TRBD1 matching 10 bases. The CDR3 contains 16 residues. Germline V gives CDR1 MGHRA, CDR2 YSYEKL. The V gene end was trimmed by 0 bases and the J gene end by 5 bases; junction bases not matched to a gene: 6. CDR3 DNA: TGCGCCAGCAGCCAAGATTGGACAGGGGGGCTTTATGGCTACACCTTC. Amino acids: CASSQDWTGGLYGYTF.

The V and J genes are TRBV5-6 and TRBJ2-7, with 7 bases fitting TRBD2. Trimming at V came to 6 bases and at J to 2 bases, leaving 11 bases not matched to a gene. CDR1 and CDR2 from the germline V gene are SGHDT and YYEEEE. CDR3 length equals 15 residues. Here the CDR3 reads CASKSGITSPYEQYV. DNA of the CDR3: TGTGCCAGCAAGAGCGGGATAACGAGCCCCTACGAGCAGTACGTC.

This clonotype was detected a few times. V usage is TRBV10-2 and J usage is TRBJ2-7, with 7 bases identical to TRBD1. Germline lookup yields CDR1 WSHSY and CDR2 SAAADI. V shed 7 bases and J 0 bases; nucleotides not matched to a gene: 3. The CDR3 contains 13 residues. The CDR3 DNA sequence: TGCGCCAGCATGACAGGGCACTCCTACGAGCAGTACTTC. Its protein product is CASMTGHSYEQYF.

Many counts were recorded for this clonotype. The chain joins TRBV7-3 to TRBJ2-3; 9 nucleotides align to TRBD2. The length of the CDR3 is 14 residues. The J segment lost 4 bases and the V segment lost 6 bases, leaving 5 bases of the junction unmatched. The germline V gene encodes CDR1 SGHTA and CDR2 FQGTGA. The DNA of the CDR3 is TGTGCCAGCAGTCCCGGGACTAGCTCAGATACGCAGTATTTT. Amino acid sequence: CASSPGTSSDTQYF. The whole variable domain, remainder taken from reference TRBV7-3 and TRBJ2-3, is GAGVSQTPSNKVTEKGKYVELRCDPISGHTALYWYRQSLGQGPEFLIYFQGTGAADDSGLPNDRFFAVRPEGSVSTLKIQRTERGDSAVYLCASSPGTSSDTQYFGPGTRLTVL.

This clonotype occurred many times. V is TRBV4-2 and J is TRBJ2-4; 14 bases fit TRBD2. Per the germline V gene, CDR1 is LGHNA and CDR2 is YNFKEQ. The ends lost 3 bases at V and 0 bases at J; junction bases unmatched: 7. The CDR3 totals 19 residues. The CDR3 is CASSQEGLAGGLAKNIQYF. The DNA of the CDR3 is TGTGCCAGCAGCCAGGAAGGACTAGCGGGGGGTCTAGCCAAAAACATTCAGTACTTC.

There are a few counts of this clonotype. The chain's CDR3 is CASSDYRGYGQPQHF. In DNA, the CDR3 is TGTGCCAGCAGTGACTACAGGGGATACGGTCAGCCCCAGCATTTT. The chain recombines TRBV6-1 with TRBJ1-5; 7 nucleotides match TRBD1. The CDR3 covers 15 residues. Germline loops: CDR1 MNHNS, CDR2 SASEGT. J was trimmed by 6 bases and V by 3 bases; bases with no gene match: 8.

This clonotype has a count of ten or more. This chain connects TRBV7-2 to TRBJ1-1; 7 bases line up with TRBD1. This CDR3 contains 14 residues. Germline CDR1 is SGHTA and CDR2 is FQGNSA. After removal of 6 bases from V and 3 bases from J, the junction contained 7 bases not matched to a gene. CDR3 residues: CASSPDREHTEAFF. The DNA for the CDR3 is TGTGCCAGCAGTCCCGACAGGGAGCACACTGAAGCTTTCTTT.

This chain joins TRBV6-5 and TRBJ2-7, with 7 bases matching TRBD1. This CDR3 has 13 amino acids. Per germline, CDR1 MNHEY and CDR2 SVGAGI. J gave up 13 bases and V 0 bases, and 9 bases lay outside the gene matches. The DNA of the CDR3 is TGTGCCAGCAGTTACTCGGTAAAGGGACAGATCTACGTC. Encoded protein: CASSYSVKGQIYV.

This clonotype showed up many times. The CDR3 sequence: CASSPGQGTGEQYV. The CDR3 DNA reads as TGCGCCAGCAGCCCGGGACAGGGAACGGGCGAGCAGTACGTC. The J gene is TRBJ2-7, the V gene TRBV5-1, with 9 bases fitting TRBD1. The junction had 8 bases not matched to a gene; V was cut back by 4 bases and J by 6 bases. The CDR3 extends over 14 amino acids. The V gene's germline CDR1 is SGHRS and CDR2 YFSETQ.